This T cell receptor (beta chain) was recorded in a study of CD8 T cells in ankylosing spondylitis (dated 2017 in TCRdb). Study-wide context: T cell receptor beta repertoires were profiled in healthy donors and ankylosing spondylitis patients so that disease-linked TCR variants could be found. The full study cohort comprised about 23 ankylosing spondylitis patients and roughly 110 healthy donors. Peripheral blood was sampled, and synovial fluid was additionally collected from ankylosing spondylitis patients.

Sequencer: Illumina HiSeq 2500. Quantitative 5'-RACE with molecular barcodes was the method used to prepare the TCR beta libraries. From the authors' description of their analysis: A new computational method, built on a probabilistic model of VDJ rearrangement, was used to identify disease-linked TCR variants. TCRdb ran its own pipeline on the public reads, namely fastp trimming at Q25 and MiXCR clone calling, and kept in-frame beta chains. Each entry is one CDR3 protein sequence, shown with its most common DNA and genes. It is TCRdb's table, rather than the study itself, that gives the V and J calls and clone size. The sample data list about 400,000 distinct CDR3 sequences, and approximately 22% of these were observed just once. The ten largest clones add up to roughly 13% of the sample. Broader findings and caveats from the paper: A TCR beta motif of several highly homologous amino acid variants appeared characteristic of blood from ankylosing spondylitis patients. A CD8+ phenotype was shown by the disease-linked clones, which were found at relatively low frequencies in peripheral blood. Significant enrichment of the disease-linked clones was reported in matched synovial fluid samples from ankylosing spondylitis patients. Some TCR beta motif variants had previously been reported in synovial fluid and blood of reactive arthritis patients, which suggested common disease-initiation mechanisms.

Sequences SEHNR (CDR1) and FQNEAQ (CDR2) are obtained from the germline V gene (reference sequence). Unmatched junction bases come to 8, with V trimmed by 0 bases and J by 9 bases. From cysteine to phenylalanine, the CDR3 is 15 amino acids long. The sequence is cut down to CDR3 DNA, 45 bases in frame from base 1. Comment on this clonotype: The clone's antigen remains unknown. Per-base quality was not reported, and no clone a single base away is much larger than it.

The chain is assembled from TRBV7-9 and TRBJ2-1; 7 nucleotides in the junction match TRBD2. The sample was blood, either unsorted or a sorted T cell fraction (not recorded which). The TCR sequence derives from a male donor with ankylosing spondylitis or in good health (not recorded which). The CDR3 reads as follows: CASSLAPTSLGEQFF. Read as DNA, the sequence is TGTGCCAGCAGCTTAGCGCCGACTAGCTTGGGTGAGCAGTTCTTC.